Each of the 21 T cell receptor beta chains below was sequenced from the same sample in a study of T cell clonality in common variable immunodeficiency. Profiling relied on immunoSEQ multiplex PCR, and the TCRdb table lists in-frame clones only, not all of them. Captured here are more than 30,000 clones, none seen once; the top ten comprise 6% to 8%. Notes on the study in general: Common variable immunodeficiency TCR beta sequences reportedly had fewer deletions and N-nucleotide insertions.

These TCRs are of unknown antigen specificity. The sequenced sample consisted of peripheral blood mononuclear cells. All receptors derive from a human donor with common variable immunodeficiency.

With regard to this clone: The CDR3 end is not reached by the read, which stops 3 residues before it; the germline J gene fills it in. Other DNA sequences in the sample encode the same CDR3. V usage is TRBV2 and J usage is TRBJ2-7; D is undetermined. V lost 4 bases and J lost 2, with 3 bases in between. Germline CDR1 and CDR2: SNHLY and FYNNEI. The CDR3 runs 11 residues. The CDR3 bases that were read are TGTGCCAGCAGTGTTACCTACGAG. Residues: CASSVTYE. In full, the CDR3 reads CASSVTYEQYF.

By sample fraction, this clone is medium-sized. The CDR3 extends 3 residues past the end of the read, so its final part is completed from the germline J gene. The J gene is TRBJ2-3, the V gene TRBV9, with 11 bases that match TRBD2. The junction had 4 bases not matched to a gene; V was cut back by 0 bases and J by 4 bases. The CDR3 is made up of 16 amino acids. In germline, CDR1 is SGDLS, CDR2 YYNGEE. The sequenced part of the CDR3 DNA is TGTGCCAGCAGCGTAGGTCAACTAGCGGGAGCAGATACG. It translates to CASSVGQLAGADT. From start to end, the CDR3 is CASSVGQLAGADTQYF.

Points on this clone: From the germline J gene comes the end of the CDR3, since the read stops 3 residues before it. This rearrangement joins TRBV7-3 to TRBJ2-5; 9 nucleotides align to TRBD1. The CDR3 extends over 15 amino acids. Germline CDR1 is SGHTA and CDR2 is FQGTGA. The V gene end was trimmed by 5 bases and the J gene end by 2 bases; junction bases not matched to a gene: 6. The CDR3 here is CASSRGDRAQETQYF. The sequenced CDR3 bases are TGTGCCAGCAGCAGGGGGGACAGGGCTCAAGAGACC.

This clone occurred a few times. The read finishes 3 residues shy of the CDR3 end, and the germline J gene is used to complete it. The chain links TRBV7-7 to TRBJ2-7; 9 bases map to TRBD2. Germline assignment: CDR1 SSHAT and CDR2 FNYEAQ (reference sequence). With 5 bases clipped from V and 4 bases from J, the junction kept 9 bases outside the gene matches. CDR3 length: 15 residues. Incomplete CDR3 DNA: TGTGCCAGCAGCCCACGACTAGCGGCCTGGTACGAG. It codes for CASSPRLAAWYE. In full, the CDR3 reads CASSPRLAAWYEQYF.

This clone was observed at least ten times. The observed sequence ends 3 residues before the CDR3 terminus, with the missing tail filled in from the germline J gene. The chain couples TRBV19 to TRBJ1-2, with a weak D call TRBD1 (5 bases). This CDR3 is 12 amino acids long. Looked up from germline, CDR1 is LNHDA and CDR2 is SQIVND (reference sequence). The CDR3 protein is CASRTDITGYTF. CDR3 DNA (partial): TGTGCCAGTAGAACGGACATAACAGGC.

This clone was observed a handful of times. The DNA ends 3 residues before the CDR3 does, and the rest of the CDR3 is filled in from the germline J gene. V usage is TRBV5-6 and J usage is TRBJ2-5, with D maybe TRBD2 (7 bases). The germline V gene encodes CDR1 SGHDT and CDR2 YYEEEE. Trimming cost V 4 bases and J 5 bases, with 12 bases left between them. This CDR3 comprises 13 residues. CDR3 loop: CASSTGRGETQYF. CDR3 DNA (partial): TGTGCCAGCAGCACAGGGAGGGGGGAGACC.

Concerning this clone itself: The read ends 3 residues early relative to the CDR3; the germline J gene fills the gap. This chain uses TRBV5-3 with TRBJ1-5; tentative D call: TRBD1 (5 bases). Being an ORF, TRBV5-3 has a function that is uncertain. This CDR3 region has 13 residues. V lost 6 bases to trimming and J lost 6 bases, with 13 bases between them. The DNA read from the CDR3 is TGTGCCAGAAAGAGACAAAGGGGTCAGCCC. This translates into CARKRQRGQP. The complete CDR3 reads CARKRQRGQPQHF.

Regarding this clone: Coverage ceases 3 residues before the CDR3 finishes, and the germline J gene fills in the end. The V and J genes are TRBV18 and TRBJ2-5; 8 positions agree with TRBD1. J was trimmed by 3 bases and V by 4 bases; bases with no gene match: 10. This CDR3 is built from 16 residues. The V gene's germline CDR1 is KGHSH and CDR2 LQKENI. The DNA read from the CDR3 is TGTGCCAGCTCACATACCGGGACAGGAAAAAAAGAGACC. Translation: CASSHTGTGKKET. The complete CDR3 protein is CASSHTGTGKKETQYF.

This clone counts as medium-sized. This CDR3 reads CASSQTSGSTDTQYF. The sequenced CDR3 bases are TGTGCCAGCAGCCAGACTAGCGGGAGCACAGATACG. This chain joins TRBV6-4 and TRBJ2-3; TRBD2 matches 10 bases. The DNA ends 3 residues before the CDR3 does, and the rest of the CDR3 is filled in from the germline J gene. There are 15 residues in the CDR3. After removal of 6 bases from V and 0 bases from J, the junction contained 3 bases not matched to a gene. Germline CDR1 is MRHNA and CDR2 is SNTAGT.

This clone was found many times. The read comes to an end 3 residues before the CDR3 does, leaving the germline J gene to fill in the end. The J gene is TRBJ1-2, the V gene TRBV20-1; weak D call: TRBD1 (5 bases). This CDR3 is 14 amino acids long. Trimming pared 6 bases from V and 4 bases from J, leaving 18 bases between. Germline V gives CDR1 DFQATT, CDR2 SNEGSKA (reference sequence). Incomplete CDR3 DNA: TGCAGTGCGGGGCCCCTAGGGGAGGGCTATGGC. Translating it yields CSAGPLGEGYG. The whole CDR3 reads CSAGPLGEGYGYTF.

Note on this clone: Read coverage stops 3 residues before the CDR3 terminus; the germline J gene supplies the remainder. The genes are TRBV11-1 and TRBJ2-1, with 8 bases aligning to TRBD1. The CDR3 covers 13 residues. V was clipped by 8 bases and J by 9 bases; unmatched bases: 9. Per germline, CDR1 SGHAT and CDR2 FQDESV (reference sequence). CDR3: CASGGQGAGEQFF. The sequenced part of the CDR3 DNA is TGTGCCAGCGGGGGGCAGGGGGCGGGTGAG.

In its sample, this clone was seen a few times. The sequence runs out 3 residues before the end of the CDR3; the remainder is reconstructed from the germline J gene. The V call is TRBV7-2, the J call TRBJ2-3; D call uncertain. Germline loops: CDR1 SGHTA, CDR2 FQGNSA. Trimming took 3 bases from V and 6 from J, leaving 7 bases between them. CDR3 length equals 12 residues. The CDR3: CASSFVSDTQYF. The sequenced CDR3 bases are TGTGCCAGCAGCTTCGTATCGGATACG.

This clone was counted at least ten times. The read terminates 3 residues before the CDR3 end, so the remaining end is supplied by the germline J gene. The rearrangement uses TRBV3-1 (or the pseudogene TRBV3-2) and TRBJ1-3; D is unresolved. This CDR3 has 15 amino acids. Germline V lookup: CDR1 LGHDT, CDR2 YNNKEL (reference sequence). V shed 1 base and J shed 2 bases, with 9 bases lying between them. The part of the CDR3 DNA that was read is TGTGCCAGCAGCCAAGTTGGCGGGGCTGGAAACACC. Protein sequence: CASSQVGGAGNT. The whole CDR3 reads CASSQVGGAGNTIYF.

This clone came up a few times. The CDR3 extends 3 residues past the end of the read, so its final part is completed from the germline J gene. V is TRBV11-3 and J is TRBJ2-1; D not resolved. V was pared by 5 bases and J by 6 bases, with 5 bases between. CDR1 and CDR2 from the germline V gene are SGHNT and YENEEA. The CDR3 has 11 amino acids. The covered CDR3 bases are TGTGCCAGCAGCCCTATCAATGAG. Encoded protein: CASSPINE. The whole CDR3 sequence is CASSPINEQFF.

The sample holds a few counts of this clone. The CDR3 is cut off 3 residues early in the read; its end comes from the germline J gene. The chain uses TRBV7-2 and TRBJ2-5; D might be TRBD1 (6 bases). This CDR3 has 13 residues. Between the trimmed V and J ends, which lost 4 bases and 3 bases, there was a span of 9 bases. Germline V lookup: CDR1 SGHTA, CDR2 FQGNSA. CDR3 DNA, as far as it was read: TGTGCCAGCAGCTGGGGACAAGAAGAGACC. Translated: CASSWGQEET. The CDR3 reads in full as CASSWGQEETQYF.

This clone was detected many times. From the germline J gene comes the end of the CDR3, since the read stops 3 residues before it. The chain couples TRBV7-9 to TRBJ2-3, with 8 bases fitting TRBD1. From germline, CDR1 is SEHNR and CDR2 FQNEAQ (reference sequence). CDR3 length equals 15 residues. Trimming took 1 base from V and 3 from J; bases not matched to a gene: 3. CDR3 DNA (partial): TGTGCCAGCAGCTTAGACGGGACAGGAACAGATACG. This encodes CASSLDGTGTDT. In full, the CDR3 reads CASSLDGTGTDTQYF. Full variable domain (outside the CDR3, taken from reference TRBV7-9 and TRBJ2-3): DTGVSQNPRHKITKRGQNVTFRCDPISEHNRLYWYRQTLGQGPEFLTYFQNEAQLEKSRLLSDRFSAERPKGSFSTLEIQRTEQGDSAMYLCASSLDGTGTDTQYFGPGTRLTVL.

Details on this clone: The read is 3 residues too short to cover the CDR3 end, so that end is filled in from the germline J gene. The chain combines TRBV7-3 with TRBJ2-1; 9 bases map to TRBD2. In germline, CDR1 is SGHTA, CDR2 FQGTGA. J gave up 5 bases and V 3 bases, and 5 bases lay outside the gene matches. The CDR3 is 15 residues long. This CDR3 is CASSFVTSGNNEQFF. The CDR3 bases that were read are TGTGCCAGCAGCTTCGTGACTAGCGGTAACAATGAG.

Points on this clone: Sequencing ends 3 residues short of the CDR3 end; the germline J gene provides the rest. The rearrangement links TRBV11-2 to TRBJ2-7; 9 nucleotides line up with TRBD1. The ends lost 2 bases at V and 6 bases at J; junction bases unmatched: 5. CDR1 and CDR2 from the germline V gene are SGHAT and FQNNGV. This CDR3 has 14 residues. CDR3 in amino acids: CASSLIQGAGEQYF. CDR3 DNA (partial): TGTGCCAGCAGCTTAATACAGGGGGCCGGCGAG.

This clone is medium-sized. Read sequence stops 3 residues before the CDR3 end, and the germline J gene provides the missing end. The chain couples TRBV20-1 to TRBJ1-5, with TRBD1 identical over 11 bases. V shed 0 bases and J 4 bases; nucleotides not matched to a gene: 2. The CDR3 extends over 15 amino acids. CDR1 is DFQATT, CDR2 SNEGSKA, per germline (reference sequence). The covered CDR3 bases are TGCAGTGCTAGAGAGGGGGACAGGGGGAATCAGCCC. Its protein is CSAREGDRGNQP. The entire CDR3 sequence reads CSAREGDRGNQPQHF.

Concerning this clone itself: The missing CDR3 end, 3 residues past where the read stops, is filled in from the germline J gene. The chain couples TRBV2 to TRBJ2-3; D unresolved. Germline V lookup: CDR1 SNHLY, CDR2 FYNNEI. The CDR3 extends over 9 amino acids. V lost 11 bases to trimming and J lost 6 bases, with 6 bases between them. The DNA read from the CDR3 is TGTGCCGTCGGGGATACG. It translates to CAVGDT. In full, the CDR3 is CAVGDTQYF.

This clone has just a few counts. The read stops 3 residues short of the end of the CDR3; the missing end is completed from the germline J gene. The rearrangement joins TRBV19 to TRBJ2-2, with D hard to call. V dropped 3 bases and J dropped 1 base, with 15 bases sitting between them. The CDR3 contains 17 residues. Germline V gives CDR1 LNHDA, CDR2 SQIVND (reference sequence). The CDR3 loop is CASSISNSRRNTGELFF. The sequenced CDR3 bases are TGTGCCAGTAGTATTTCTAACAGTCGACGGAACACCGGGGAG.